A selection of T cell receptor beta chains follows, all from one sample in a study of shared clonotypes between healthy human individuals. Libraries were prepared by immunoSEQ multiplex PCR; TCRdb keeps only in-frame clonotypes and omits some of them. The repertoire holds about 2.3 million clones, about nine tenths seen once, with approximately 0.4% in the top ten. What was sequenced was naive CD4+ T cells from PBMCs. The receptors stem from a man aged 18 to 35 in good health. Some clones in this sample may be carry-over from other donors' samples. Both conserved end residues are part of each CDR3. The order of the fields is V gene, clone size, J gene, D gene, CDR3 length, CDR3 protein, CDR3 DNA. The D gene is left open where the match is weak. Some rows mark clone size as missing; the rest say once, few, many or name a class of expanded clone.

TRBV18	NA	TRBJ1-1	NA	13	CASSPYGGLEAFF	TGTGCCAGCTCACCTTACGGGGGGCTGGAAGCTTTCTTT
TRBV7-2	NA	TRBJ2-3	TRBD2	16	CASSLAALAGTDTQYF	TGTGCCAGCAGCTTAGCCGCACTAGCGGGAACAGATACGCAGTATTTT
TRBV27	NA	TRBJ2-6	TRBD1	15	CASRVTGGERSVLTF	TGTGCCAGCAGGGTGACAGGGGGCGAAAGGAGCGTCCTGACTTTC
TRBV4-2	once	TRBJ2-3	TRBD1	16	CASSQTDRGQGDTQYF	TGTGCCAGCAGCCAGACGGACAGGGGGCAGGGAGATACGCAGTATTTT
TRBV5-1	NA	TRBJ2-3	NA	15	CASSLVPGEPDTQYF	TGCGCCAGCAGCTTGGTGCCAGGGGAGCCTGATACGCAGTATTTT
TRBV9	NA	TRBJ1-4	NA	15	CASSVGEEDLEKLFF	TGTGCCAGCAGCGTAGGAGAGGAGGATTTGGAAAAACTGTTTTTT
TRBV9	NA	TRBJ2-5	TRBD2	14	CASSASGRGETQYF	TGTGCCAGCAGCGCAAGCGGGAGGGGTGAGACCCAGTACTTC
TRBV19	NA	TRBJ1-2	NA	16	CASSSLTYHPSYGYTF	TGTGCCAGTAGTAGTTTGACGTATCACCCTAGCTATGGCTACACCTTC
TRBV5-1	NA	TRBJ1-4	NA	15	CASSLGGASNEKLFF	TGCGCCAGCAGCTTGGGGGGTGCTTCTAATGAAAAACTGTTTTTT
TRBV19	NA	TRBJ2-7	TRBD1	15	CASSIRTGGRYEQYF	TGTGCCAGTAGTATACGGACAGGGGGCAGATACGAGCAGTACTTC
TRBV28	NA	TRBJ2-7	NA	14	CASSLPGPQSGQYF	TGTGCCAGCAGTTTACCGGGACCTCAGTCCGGGCAGTACTTC
TRBV7-2	NA	TRBJ2-1	NA	13	CASSLVFYNEQFF	TGTGCCAGCAGCTTAGTTTTCTACAATGAGCAGTTCTTC
TRBV7-8	once	TRBJ1-1	NA	15	CASSLERTSNTEAFF	TGTGCCAGCAGCTTAGAGCGGACATCGAACACTGAAGCTTTCTTT
TRBV28	NA	TRBJ2-3	NA	15	CASSLAGSIGDTQYF	TGTGCCAGCAGTTTAGCGGGGTCAATAGGGGATACGCAGTATTTT
TRBV6-5	NA	TRBJ2-7	NA	16	CASSYSYGQRAHEQYF	TGTGCCAGCAGTTACTCTTACGGACAGCGAGCCCACGAGCAGTACTTC
TRBV11-2	NA	TRBJ2-2	NA	16	CASRTLTSRYTGELFF	TGTGCCAGCAGGACACTGACATCGAGATACACCGGGGAGCTGTTTTTT
TRBV2	once	TRBJ1-2	NA	14	CASSEERGGFGYTF	TGTGCCAGCAGTGAAGAACGGGGGGGATTTGGCTACACCTTC
TRBV5-1	few	TRBJ1-4	NA	12	CASSQTGEKLFF	TGCGCCAGCAGCCAGACAGGCGAAAAACTGTTTTTT
TRBV6-5	NA	TRBJ1-2	TRBD1	16	CASSYGGQGASGGYTF	TGTGCCAGCAGTTACGGGGGACAGGGGGCGTCGGGTGGCTACACCTTC
TRBV7-9	NA	TRBJ2-3	NA	14	CASSLSGTTDTQYF	TGTGCCAGCAGCTTATCAGGGACTACAGATACGCAGTATTTT
TRBV2	few	TRBJ1-5	NA	13	CASRAGGSQPQHF	TGTGCCAGCAGGGCGGGGGGGTCCCAGCCCCAGCATTTT